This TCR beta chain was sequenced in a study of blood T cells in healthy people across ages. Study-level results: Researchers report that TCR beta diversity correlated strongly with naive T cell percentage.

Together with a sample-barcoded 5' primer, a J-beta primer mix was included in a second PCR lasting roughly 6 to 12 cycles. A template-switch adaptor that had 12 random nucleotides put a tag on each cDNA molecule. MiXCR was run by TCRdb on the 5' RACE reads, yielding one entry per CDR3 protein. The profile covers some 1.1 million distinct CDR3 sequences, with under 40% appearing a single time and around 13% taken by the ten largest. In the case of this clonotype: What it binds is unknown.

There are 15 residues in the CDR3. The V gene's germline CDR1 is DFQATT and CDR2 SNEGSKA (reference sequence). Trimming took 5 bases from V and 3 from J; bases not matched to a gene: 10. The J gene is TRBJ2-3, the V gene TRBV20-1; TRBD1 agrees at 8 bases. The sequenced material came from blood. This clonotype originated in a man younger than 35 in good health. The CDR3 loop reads CSALDRGLFTDTQYF. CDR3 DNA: TGCAGTGCTCTTGACAGGGGACTTTTTACAGATACGCAGTATTTT.